The sequence of this T cell receptor (beta chain) was determined in a study of blood T cell repertoires in COVID-19. Clones were read by immunoSEQ multiplex PCR, and TCRdb kept only the in-frame ones, dropping some. The profile shows 110,000 or so clones, approximately 81% of them singletons. The CDR3 covers 15 residues. Germline V gene data show CDR1 as SGDLS and CDR2 as YYNGEE. The V gene lost 1 base and the J gene lost 5 bases, with 12 bases spanning the gap. The receptor was isolated from a man aged 40-49 years with acute or convalescent COVID-19. Sequencing input: peripheral blood. The chain joins TRBV9 to TRBJ2-2, with D maybe TRBD1 (6 bases). The CDR3 spells CASSVFARGTGELFF. CDR3 DNA sequence: TGTGCCAGCAGCGTATTTGCCAGGGGAACCGGGGAGCTGTTTTTT.